One and the same sample provided the 13 T cell receptor beta chains below, sequenced in a study of blood T cell repertoires in COVID-19. Produced via immunoSEQ multiplex PCR; TCRdb's table is partial and in-frame only. The sample has about 150,000 clones; over 90% are singletons. Sequenced sample: peripheral blood. These receptors were obtained from a man in his fifties with acute or convalescent COVID-19.

The chain has TRBV28 and TRBJ2-2; 7 positions match TRBD1. CDR1 and CDR2 from the germline V gene are MDHEN and SYDVKM. The CDR3 is made up of 16 amino acids. With 5 bases clipped from V and 1 base from J, the junction kept 7 bases outside the gene matches. The DNA of the CDR3 is TGTGCCAGCAGTAGATCCGGGACAGTGAACACCGGGGAGCTGTTTTTT. This codes for CASSRSGTVNTGELFF.

This chain connects TRBV19 to TRBJ2-3; 11 bases are a match to TRBD2. Trimming at V came to 10 bases and at J to 5 bases, leaving 8 bases not matched to a gene. Germline CDR1 is LNHDA and CDR2 is SQIVND (reference sequence). The CDR3 spans 14 residues. This CDR3 is CATIAGGPIDTQYF. Here the CDR3 DNA reads TGTGCCACCATAGCGGGGGGGCCGATAGATACGCAGTATTTT.

This rearrangement joins TRBV4-3 to TRBJ2-1; D possibly corresponds to TRBD1 (6 bases). Looked up from germline, CDR1 is LGHNA and CDR2 is YSLEER. V was cut by 6 bases and J by 10 bases, with 25 bases left in between. The CDR3 length is 16 residues. DNA for the CDR3: TGCGCCAGCAGTCCACAGGGTCTGGATCCGTCGAGGGAGCAGTTCTTC. It codes for CASSPQGLDPSREQFF.

In nucleotides, the CDR3 is TGTGCCAGCAGCTTAGCCATGAGGGTCCCGAACACTGAAGCTTTCTTT. Protein: CASSLAMRVPNTEAFF. The chain has TRBV11-2 and TRBJ1-1; D gene ambiguous. The CDR3 sequence is 16 residues long. Between the trimmed V and J ends, which lost 1 base and 1 base, there was a span of 13 bases. CDR1 SGHAT and CDR2 FQNNGV come from the germline V gene. Full variable domain (outside the CDR3, taken from reference TRBV11-2 and TRBJ1-1): EAGVAQSPRYKIIEKRQSVAFWCNPISGHATLYWYQQILGQGPKLLIQFQNNGVVDDSQLPKDRFSAERLKGVDSTLKIQPAKLEDSAVYLCASSLAMRVPNTEAFFGQGTRLTVV.

This clone came up a few times. V and J are TRBV19 and TRBJ2-5, with 10 nucleotides matching TRBD1. The V segment lost 5 bases and the J segment 1 base; nucleotides outside the gene matches: 7. Germline lookup yields CDR1 LNHDA and CDR2 SQIVND (reference sequence). This CDR3 has 16 residues. The CDR3 sequence: CASSDRQGAPQETQYF. The CDR3 nucleotides read TGTGCCAGTAGTGACAGACAGGGGGCACCCCAAGAGACCCAGTACTTC. Combining the CDR3 with reference TRBV19 and TRBJ2-5 gives the whole variable domain DGGITQSPKYLFRKEGQNVTLSCEQNLNHDAMYWYRQDPGQGLRLIYYSQIVNDFQKGDIAEGYSVSREKKESFPLTVTSAQKNPTAFYLCASSDRQGAPQETQYFGPGTRLLVL.

The J gene is TRBJ1-6, the V gene TRBV7-8; possible D gene TRBD1, 5 bases. The CDR3 runs 18 residues. Trimming stripped 2 bases from V and 8 bases from J, with 22 bases between. From germline, CDR1 is SGHVS and CDR2 FQNEAQ. The CDR3 protein is CASSLYPPMGRGYSPLHF. CDR3 sequence (DNA): TGTGCCAGCAGCTTATATCCACCGATGGGAAGGGGCTATTCACCCCTCCACTTT.

V is TRBV3-1 (or the pseudogene TRBV3-2) and J is TRBJ2-2; D is uncertain. Germline lookup yields CDR1 LGHDT and CDR2 YNNKEL (reference sequence). V was cut by 4 bases and J by 0 bases, with 12 bases left in between. The CDR3 runs 16 residues. This CDR3 reads CASSLLFQANTGELFF. DNA of the CDR3: TGTGCCAGCAGCCTCCTATTCCAAGCGAACACCGGGGAGCTGTTTTTT.

This chain joins TRBV7-2 and TRBJ2-7; 14 nucleotides align to TRBD2. Per the germline V gene, CDR1 is SGHTA and CDR2 is FQGNSA. This CDR3 has 15 residues. Trimming removed 1 base from V and 4 bases from J; junction bases left unmatched: 0. CDR3 in amino acids: CASSLGLAGGYEQYF. CDR3 nucleotide sequence: TGTGCCAGCAGCTTAGGACTAGCGGGGGGGTACGAGCAGTACTTC.

V usage is TRBV27 and J usage is TRBJ1-5; tentative D call: TRBD1 (5 bases). The CDR3 sequence is 15 residues long. Trimming left V 5 bases short and J 1 base short, with 12 bases between. Germline CDR1 and CDR2: MNHEY and SMNVEV (reference sequence). Written as DNA, the CDR3 is TGTGCCAGCAGTACATACCGACAGAGCAATCAGCCCCAGCATTTT. Amino acid sequence: CASSTYRQSNQPQHF.

The chain carries TRBV7-3 and TRBJ1-6; 9 bases match TRBD1. The CDR3 runs 15 residues. With V trimmed by 4 bases and J by 7 bases, 5 bases remained unmatched. Per germline, CDR1 SGHTA and CDR2 FQGTGA. In DNA form, the CDR3 reads TGTGCCAGCAGCTCCACAGGGGGCAGGAATTCACCCCTCCACTTT. Residues: CASSSTGGRNSPLHF.

The CDR3 sequence: CASSSTDREGMGYTF. The CDR3 DNA is TGTGCCAGCAGCAGTACGGACAGGGAGGGGATGGGCTACACCTTC. The gene calls are TRBV7-9 and TRBJ1-2, with TRBD1 identical over 8 bases. The CDR3 extends over 15 amino acids. J lost 8 bases, V lost 5 bases, and 13 bases had no gene match. Germline CDR1 SEHNR, CDR2 FQNEAQ (reference sequence).

The CDR3 nucleotides read TGTGCCACCAGTGACCCCGGGACAGGAGAAAACAATGAGCAGTTCTTC. Its translation is CATSDPGTGENNEQFF. This sequence joins TRBV24-1 and TRBJ2-1, with TRBD1 matching 8 bases. The CDR3 is 16 residues long. Trimming removed 4 bases from V and 5 bases from J; junction bases left unmatched: 9. The V gene's germline CDR1 is KGHDR and CDR2 SFDVKD.

This clone appeared once. The rearrangement links TRBV4-2 to TRBJ2-3; D call uncertain. V lost 1 base and J lost 4, with 9 bases in between. In germline, CDR1 is LGHNA, CDR2 YNFKEQ. This CDR3 has 14 residues. The CDR3 region is CASSQVGSPDTQYF. CDR3 DNA sequence: TGTGCCAGCAGCCAAGTTGGCAGTCCAGATACGCAGTATTTT.